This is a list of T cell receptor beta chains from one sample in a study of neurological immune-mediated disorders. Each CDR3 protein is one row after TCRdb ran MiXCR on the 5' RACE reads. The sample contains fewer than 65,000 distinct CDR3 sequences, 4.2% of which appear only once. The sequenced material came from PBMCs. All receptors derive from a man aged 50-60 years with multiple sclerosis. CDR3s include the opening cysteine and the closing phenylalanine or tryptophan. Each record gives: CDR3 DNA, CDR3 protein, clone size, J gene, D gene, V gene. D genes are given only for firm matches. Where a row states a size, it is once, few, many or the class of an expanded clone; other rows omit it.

CDR3 DNA: TGTGCCAGCAGCTTAAGTCAGGCCCAAGAGACCCAGTACTTC; CDR3 protein: CASSLSQAQETQYF; clone size: many; J gene: TRBJ2-5; D gene: .; V gene: TRBV7-2
CDR3 DNA: TGTGCCAGCAGGGGGACTAGTCTGGTTCGCTACACCTTC; CDR3 protein: CASRGTSLVRYTF; clone size: many; J gene: TRBJ1-2; D gene: .; V gene: TRBV12-3/TRBV12-4
CDR3 DNA: TGTGCCAGCAGCTCTCTACCGGGAGGGCCGGACACCGGGGAGCTGTTTTTT; CDR3 protein: CASSSLPGGPDTGELFF; clone size: many; J gene: TRBJ2-2; D gene: TRBD2; V gene: TRBV5-6
CDR3 DNA: TGCAGTGCTAGCGAGGGAAACACCGGGGAGCTGTTTTTT; CDR3 protein: CSASEGNTGELFF; clone size: many; J gene: TRBJ2-2; D gene: .; V gene: TRBV20-1
CDR3 DNA: TGCGCCAGCAATAGCGGGAGCCACAATGAGCAGTTCTTC; CDR3 protein: CASNSGSHNEQFF; clone size: few; J gene: TRBJ2-1; D gene: TRBD2; V gene: TRBV10-1
CDR3 DNA: TGTGCCAGCAGCTTGGGGGACGCGGGATATTCACCCCTCCACTTT; CDR3 protein: CASSLGDAGYSPLHF; clone size: many; J gene: TRBJ1-6; D gene: .; V gene: TRBV5-5
CDR3 DNA: TGTGCCAGCAGTCCGCCAGACGAAACCACAGATACGCAGTATTTT; CDR3 protein: CASSPPDETTDTQYF; clone size: .; J gene: TRBJ2-3; D gene: .; V gene: TRBV2
CDR3 DNA: TGCGCCAGCAGCTTGGCCGTCAGGGGCTACTACGAGCAGTACTTC; CDR3 protein: CASSLAVRGYYEQYF; clone size: few; J gene: TRBJ2-7; D gene: .; V gene: TRBV5-1
CDR3 DNA: TGTGCCAGCAGCCAAGATGTAGACGACAATGGGCAGCCCCAGCATTTT; CDR3 protein: CASSQDVDDNGQPQHF; clone size: many; J gene: TRBJ1-5; D gene: .; V gene: TRBV4-2
CDR3 DNA: TGTGCCAGCAGTTCCGGACAGGGCCATAATTCACCCCTCCACTTT; CDR3 protein: CASSSGQGHNSPLHF; clone size: many; J gene: TRBJ1-6; D gene: TRBD1; V gene: TRBV6-5
CDR3 DNA: TGTGCCAGCAGCTTAGTTGGAGGAGGGAACGAGCAGTACTTC; CDR3 protein: CASSLVGGGNEQYF; clone size: many; J gene: TRBJ2-7; D gene: .; V gene: TRBV7-9
CDR3 DNA: TGTGCCAGCAGCGTAGGACTAGCGGGAGTGGGCCCCCGCACAGATACGCAGTATTTT; CDR3 protein: CASSVGLAGVGPRTDTQYF; clone size: .; J gene: TRBJ2-3; D gene: TRBD2; V gene: TRBV9
CDR3 DNA: TGTGCCAGCAGTTACTGGACAGGGATTAACTATGGCTACACCTTC; CDR3 protein: CASSYWTGINYGYTF; clone size: many; J gene: TRBJ1-2; D gene: TRBD1; V gene: TRBV6-5
CDR3 DNA: TGTGCCAGCAGTTCGGGTGCAGATACGCAGTATTTT; CDR3 protein: CASSSGADTQYF; clone size: many; J gene: TRBJ2-3; D gene: .; V gene: TRBV12-3/TRBV12-4
CDR3 DNA: TGTGCCAGCTGGGACAGGGATACCTACGAGCAGTACTTC; CDR3 protein: CASWDRDTYEQYF; clone size: many; J gene: TRBJ2-7; D gene: TRBD1; V gene: TRBV11-2
CDR3 DNA: TGCGCCAGCAGCTTGCGGAGGGGGGGATACAATGAGCAGTTCTTC; CDR3 protein: CASSLRRGGYNEQFF; clone size: .; J gene: TRBJ2-1; D gene: .; V gene: TRBV5-1
CDR3 DNA: TGTGCCAGCTCACCAGCAGCAACTAATGAAAAACTGTTTTTT; CDR3 protein: CASSPAATNEKLFF; clone size: few; J gene: TRBJ1-4; D gene: .; V gene: TRBV18
CDR3 DNA: TGTGCCAGCAGCCTGGGACTAGCTGTCCAGGAGCAGTACTTC; CDR3 protein: CASSLGLAVQEQYF; clone size: many; J gene: TRBJ2-7; D gene: TRBD2; V gene: TRBV5-6
CDR3 DNA: TGTGCCAGCAGCCAAGGAGTACGAGAGACCCAGTACTTC; CDR3 protein: CASSQGVRETQYF; clone size: few; J gene: TRBJ2-5; D gene: .; V gene: TRBV3-1
CDR3 DNA: TGTGCCAGCAGCTCGAATAGCGGGACGGGGACAGATACGCAGTATTTT; CDR3 protein: CASSSNSGTGTDTQYF; clone size: .; J gene: TRBJ2-3; D gene: TRBD2; V gene: TRBV7-2
CDR3 DNA: TGTGCCAGCAGCGACGTCGGGCTCCCCGGGGAGCTGTTTTTT; CDR3 protein: CASSDVGLPGELFF; clone size: .; J gene: TRBJ2-2; D gene: .; V gene: TRBV9
CDR3 DNA: TGTGCCAGCAGTCCTGGCCCAGAAGTGGGTTATTTTACAGATACGCAGTATTTT; CDR3 protein: CASSPGPEVGYFTDTQYF; clone size: many; J gene: TRBJ2-3; D gene: .; V gene: TRBV28
CDR3 DNA: TGTGCCACCAGTGATCGACCGGTTGACACCGGGGAGCTGTTTTTT; CDR3 protein: CATSDRPVDTGELFF; clone size: many; J gene: TRBJ2-2; D gene: .; V gene: TRBV24-1
CDR3 DNA: TGTGCCACCAGTGACCCCAGGGTGCGTTGGGAGACCCAGTACTTC; CDR3 protein: CATSDPRVRWETQYF; clone size: medium-sized; J gene: TRBJ2-5; D gene: .; V gene: TRBV24-1
CDR3 DNA: TGCAGCGTCCCGGGACAGGGAGCGCTTCCTGGGGCCAACGTCCTGACTTTC; CDR3 protein: CSVPGQGALPGANVLTF; clone size: many; J gene: TRBJ2-6; D gene: TRBD1; V gene: TRBV29-1
CDR3 DNA: TGCGCCAGCAGCTTGGAGGGACAGGGAAGGAATGAGCAGTTCTTC; CDR3 protein: CASSLEGQGRNEQFF; clone size: many; J gene: TRBJ2-1; D gene: TRBD1; V gene: TRBV5-1
CDR3 DNA: TGTGCCAGCAGCTCCTTCTTCGGGAACACCTACAATGAGCAGTTCTTC; CDR3 protein: CASSSFFGNTYNEQFF; clone size: many; J gene: TRBJ2-1; D gene: .; V gene: TRBV5-6
CDR3 DNA: TGTGCCAGCAGGCCAACAGGGAGAGCACACTATGGCTACACCTTC; CDR3 protein: CASRPTGRAHYGYTF; clone size: few; J gene: TRBJ1-2; D gene: .; V gene: TRBV5-6
CDR3 DNA: TGTGTCAGCAGTTACGGGACTAGCGGCTACGAGCAGTACTTC; CDR3 protein: CVSSYGTSGYEQYF; clone size: .; J gene: TRBJ2-7; D gene: TRBD2; V gene: TRBV6-2/TRBV6-3
CDR3 DNA: TGCAGCGTTCATTACGATCAAGAGACCCAGTACTTC; CDR3 protein: CSVHYDQETQYF; clone size: many; J gene: TRBJ2-5; D gene: .; V gene: TRBV29-1
CDR3 DNA: TGTGCCAGCAGCTTTTCTTTGGAGTGGTCAGATACGCAGTATTTT; CDR3 protein: CASSFSLEWSDTQYF; clone size: many; J gene: TRBJ2-3; D gene: .; V gene: TRBV7-6
CDR3 DNA: TGCAGCGTTGGGCACAATGAGCAGTTCTTC; CDR3 protein: CSVGHNEQFF; clone size: many; J gene: TRBJ2-1; D gene: .; V gene: TRBV29-1
CDR3 DNA: TGTGCCAGCAGTAGGACTAGCGGGACCACCGGGAACAATGAGCAGTTCTTC; CDR3 protein: CASSRTSGTTGNNEQFF; clone size: few; J gene: TRBJ2-1; D gene: TRBD2; V gene: TRBV7-2
CDR3 DNA: TGCAGCGTTGAAGGGCTATGGGGGGGGGATGAGCAGTTCTTC; CDR3 protein: CSVEGLWGGDEQFF; clone size: many; J gene: TRBJ2-1; D gene: TRBD2; V gene: TRBV29-1
CDR3 DNA: TGTGCCAGCAGCCAATATACGGGTTCCTCCTACGAGCAGTACTTC; CDR3 protein: CASSQYTGSSYEQYF; clone size: many; J gene: TRBJ2-7; D gene: .; V gene: TRBV14
CDR3 DNA: TGTGCCACCAGGGGCAGCACAGATACGCAGTATTTT; CDR3 protein: CATRGSTDTQYF; clone size: many; J gene: TRBJ2-3; D gene: .; V gene: TRBV10-3
CDR3 DNA: TGCGCCAGCAGCTTGATGGGGAGCTACGAGCAGTACTTC; CDR3 protein: CASSLMGSYEQYF; clone size: once; J gene: TRBJ2-7; D gene: .; V gene: TRBV5-1
CDR3 DNA: TGTGCCAGCAGCGTAGGCGCGTCCCACAATGAGCAGTTCTTC; CDR3 protein: CASSVGASHNEQFF; clone size: many; J gene: TRBJ2-1; D gene: .; V gene: TRBV9
CDR3 DNA: TGCAGTGCTAGAGATTCCAATGAGCAGTTCTTC; CDR3 protein: CSARDSNEQFF; clone size: few; J gene: TRBJ2-1; D gene: .; V gene: TRBV20-1
CDR3 DNA: TGTGCCAGCAGCAAACAGACAGGGGAGAACACTGAAGCTTTCTTT; CDR3 protein: CASSKQTGENTEAFF; clone size: many; J gene: TRBJ1-1; D gene: TRBD1; V gene: TRBV11-1
CDR3 DNA: TGTGCAAGCACTAGCAGCACAGATACGCAGTATTTT; CDR3 protein: CASTSSTDTQYF; clone size: many; J gene: TRBJ2-3; D gene: .; V gene: TRBV12-3/TRBV12-4
CDR3 DNA: TGCAGCGTTGACGGACAGAGAGATACCGGGGAGCTGTTTTTT; CDR3 protein: CSVDGQRDTGELFF; clone size: many; J gene: TRBJ2-2; D gene: .; V gene: TRBV29-1
CDR3 DNA: TGTGCCAGCAGTTTCAGACCCCCCGAGTGGAACACCATATATTTT; CDR3 protein: CASSFRPPEWNTIYF; clone size: many; J gene: TRBJ1-3; D gene: .; V gene: TRBV28
CDR3 DNA: TGTGCCAGCACTCCTGCCAGGGTATCGACCGGGGAGCTGTTTTTT; CDR3 protein: CASTPARVSTGELFF; clone size: many; J gene: TRBJ2-2; D gene: .; V gene: TRBV27
CDR3 DNA: TGTGCCACCAGCAGAGACAAACCGGGGACCCAGTACTTC; CDR3 protein: CATSRDKPGTQYF; clone size: many; J gene: TRBJ2-5; D gene: .; V gene: TRBV15
CDR3 DNA: TGCAGTGCTCCAACCCCCGTGGACGTGTTGGTATCCTACGAGCAGTACTTC; CDR3 protein: CSAPTPVDVLVSYEQYF; clone size: medium-sized; J gene: TRBJ2-7; D gene: .; V gene: TRBV20-1
CDR3 DNA: TGTGCCAGCAGCCAAGGTGGTGCAGGGGTGGATGAGCAGTTCTTC; CDR3 protein: CASSQGGAGVDEQFF; clone size: .; J gene: TRBJ2-1; D gene: .; V gene: TRBV7-9
CDR3 DNA: TGTGCCAGCAGCCCCCGTCGGGTCGCCTCGGGCGAGCAGTACTTC; CDR3 protein: CASSPRRVASGEQYF; clone size: many; J gene: TRBJ2-7; D gene: .; V gene: TRBV7-8
CDR3 DNA: TGTGCCAGCAGTGATACAGGAGACACCGGGGAGCTGTTTTTT; CDR3 protein: CASSDTGDTGELFF; clone size: many; J gene: TRBJ2-2; D gene: .; V gene: TRBV6-4
CDR3 DNA: TGTGCCAGCAGCCCTCAAGGGGCTTCTTACGAGCAGTACTTC; CDR3 protein: CASSPQGASYEQYF; clone size: .; J gene: TRBJ2-7; D gene: .; V gene: TRBV7-2
CDR3 DNA: TGTGCCAGCAGCTACGAAACAGGTTCTAGCTCCTACGAGCAGTACTTC; CDR3 protein: CASSYETGSSSYEQYF; clone size: many; J gene: TRBJ2-7; D gene: .; V gene: TRBV11-2
CDR3 DNA: TGCAGTGCTAGTTTTGGGGTGGGTGATGAAAAACTGTTTTTT; CDR3 protein: CSASFGVGDEKLFF; clone size: many; J gene: TRBJ1-4; D gene: .; V gene: TRBV20-1
CDR3 DNA: TGTGCCATCAGTGATAAGGTTAGCAATCAGCCCCAGCATTTT; CDR3 protein: CAISDKVSNQPQHF; clone size: many; J gene: TRBJ1-5; D gene: .; V gene: TRBV10-3
CDR3 DNA: TGTGCCAGCAGCGTAGGGGGTAACGATGAGCAGTTCTTC; CDR3 protein: CASSVGGNDEQFF; clone size: many; J gene: TRBJ2-1; D gene: .; V gene: TRBV9
CDR3 DNA: TGCGCCAGCAGCTTGGTGCCCGGGACTAGCGGTTTCCAAGAGACCCAGTACTTC; CDR3 protein: CASSLVPGTSGFQETQYF; clone size: many; J gene: TRBJ2-5; D gene: TRBD2; V gene: TRBV5-1